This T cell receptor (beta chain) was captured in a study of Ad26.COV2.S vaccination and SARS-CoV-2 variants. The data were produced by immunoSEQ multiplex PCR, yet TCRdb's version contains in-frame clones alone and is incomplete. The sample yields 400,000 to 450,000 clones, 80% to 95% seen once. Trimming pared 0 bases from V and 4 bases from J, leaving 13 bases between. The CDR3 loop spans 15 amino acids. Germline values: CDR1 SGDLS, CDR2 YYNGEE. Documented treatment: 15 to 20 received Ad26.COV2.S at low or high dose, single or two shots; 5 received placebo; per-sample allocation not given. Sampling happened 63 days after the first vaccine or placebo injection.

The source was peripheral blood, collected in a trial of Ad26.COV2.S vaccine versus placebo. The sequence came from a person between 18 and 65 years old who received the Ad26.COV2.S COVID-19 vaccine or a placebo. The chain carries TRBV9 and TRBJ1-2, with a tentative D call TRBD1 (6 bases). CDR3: CASSVDGGIGYGYTF. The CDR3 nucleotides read TGTGCCAGCAGCGTAGATGGGGGCATTGGCTATGGCTACACCTTC.